The source of this T cell receptor beta chain is a study of blood T cell repertoires in COVID-19. Study background: Acute and convalescent COVID-19 samples came from the United States, Italy and Spain. T cells, B-cell-depleted T cells, or PBMCs provided the cDNA or gDNA that served as material.

Germline V CDR1 and CDR2: SGHTA, FQGNSA. The germline V and J ends were trimmed by 5 bases and 2 bases, with 11 bases remaining between them. The CDR3 is 14 residues long. Only a few counts were recorded for this clone. Under the authors' procedure: The authors estimated nucleated cell counts from reference gene primer amplification. Profiled with immunoSEQ multiplex PCR; TCRdb holds only in-frame clones, not every one. The DNA was the basis for D and trimming; V, J and clone size are from that table. The data contain more than 80,000 clones, around four fifths of them singletons. This clonotype was sampled from a woman over 75 with active or convalescent COVID-19. Sequenced material: peripheral blood. The chain combines TRBV7-2 with TRBJ2-3; D unclear. The CDR3 coding sequence is TGTGCCAGCAGCCTTGCCTGGGCCACAGATACGCAGTATTTT. Its translation: CASSLAWATDTQYF.